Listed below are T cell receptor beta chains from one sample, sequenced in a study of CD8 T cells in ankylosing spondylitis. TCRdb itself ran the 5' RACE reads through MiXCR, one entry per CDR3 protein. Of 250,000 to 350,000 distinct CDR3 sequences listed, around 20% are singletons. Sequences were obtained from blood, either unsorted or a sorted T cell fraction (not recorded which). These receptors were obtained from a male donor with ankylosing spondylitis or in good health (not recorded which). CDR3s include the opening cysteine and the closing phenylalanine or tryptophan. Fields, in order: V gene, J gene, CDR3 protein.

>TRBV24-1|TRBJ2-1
CATSDLRVYNEQFF
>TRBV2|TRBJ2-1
CASSDLGLAPIF
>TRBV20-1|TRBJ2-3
CSAVQGTSTDTQYF
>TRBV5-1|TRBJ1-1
CASSLETGGLTEAFF
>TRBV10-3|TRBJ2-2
CAISLSPGANTGELFF
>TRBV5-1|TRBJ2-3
CASSLIGDRRTDTQYF
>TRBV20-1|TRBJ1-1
CSARGRALLNTEAFF
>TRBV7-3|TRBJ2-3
CASSLDSYTDTQYF
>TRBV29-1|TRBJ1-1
CSVDFGGGTEAFF
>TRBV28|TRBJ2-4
CASSRSKNIQYF
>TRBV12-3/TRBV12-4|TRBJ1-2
CASSLGQGPDGYTF
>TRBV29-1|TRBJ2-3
CSAAADHSSTDTQYF
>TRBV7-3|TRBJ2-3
CASSYSGYSTDTQYF
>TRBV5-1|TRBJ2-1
CASSPSRARYYNEQFF
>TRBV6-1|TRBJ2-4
CASSKLSGAKNIQYF
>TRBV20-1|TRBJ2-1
CSATFGASETNEQFF
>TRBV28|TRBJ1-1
CASSAWYTEAFF
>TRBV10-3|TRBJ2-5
CAISEAGQGSETQYF
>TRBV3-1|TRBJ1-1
CASSPRTGGGGEAFF
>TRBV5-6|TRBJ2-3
CASSLGTVFQLTDTQYF
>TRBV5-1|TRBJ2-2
CASSSGLDRATGELFF
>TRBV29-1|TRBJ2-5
CSVGGPSGETQYF
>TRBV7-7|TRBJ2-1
CASSPLLGPYNEQFF
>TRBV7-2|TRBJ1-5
CASSLGTGVGQPQHF
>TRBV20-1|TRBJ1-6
CSASLDGYSPLHF
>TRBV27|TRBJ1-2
CASSLVAGRRGYTF
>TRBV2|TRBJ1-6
CASVGMVGNSPLHF
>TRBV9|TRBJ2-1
CASSVALWGNGEQFF
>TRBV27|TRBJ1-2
CASSYRGSDYGYTF
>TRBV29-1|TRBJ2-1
CSVTLGRTYNEQFF
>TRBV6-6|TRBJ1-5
CASSSTVNRPQHF
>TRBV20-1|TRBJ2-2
CSAQLGGVNTGELFF
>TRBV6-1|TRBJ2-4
CASSLTSGGPGAKNIQYF
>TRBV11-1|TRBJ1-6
CASSYDIRGWSPLHF
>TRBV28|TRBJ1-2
CASSLQGRYGYTF
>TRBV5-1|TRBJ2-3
CASTRGSDTQYF
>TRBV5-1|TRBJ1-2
CASSGAVNYGYTF
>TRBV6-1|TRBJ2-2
CASTTDGVGELFF
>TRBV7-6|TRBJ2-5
CASSLAQQTQYF
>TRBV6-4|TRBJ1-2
CASSDSDRVHGYTF
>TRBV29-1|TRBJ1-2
CSVGRGATNYGYTF
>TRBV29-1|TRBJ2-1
CSVPQAFNEQFF
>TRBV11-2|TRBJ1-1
CASSPLTGVGTEAFF
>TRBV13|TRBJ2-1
CASSLGSRVNEQFF
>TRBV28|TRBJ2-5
CASSYPPETQYF
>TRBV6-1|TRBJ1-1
CASIPGGTTEAFF
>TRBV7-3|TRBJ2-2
CASSAGSGELFF
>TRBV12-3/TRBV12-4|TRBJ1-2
CASSPSPGLIREYGYTF
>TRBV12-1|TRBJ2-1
CASLSRGVSGRFEQFF
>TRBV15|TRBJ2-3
CATSSRLAGEDTQYF
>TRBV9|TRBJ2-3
CASSVGPDRGVDTQYF
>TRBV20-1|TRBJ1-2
CSAIRTDYGYTF
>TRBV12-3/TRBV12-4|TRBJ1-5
CASSFQTGGNQPQHF
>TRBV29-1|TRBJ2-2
CSVEAGTANTGELFF